Described below is a single TCR beta chain sequence and its context. The specificity of this receptor is unknown. One base away there is no much larger clone; base qualities are not given. The V end loses 4 bases and the J end loses 5 bases, and a stretch of 13 bases separates them. For CDR1 and CDR2, the germline V gene (reference sequence) lists SGHNT and YYREEE. The CDR3 contains 15 residues, cysteine and phenylalanine counted. CDR3 DNA only is kept here, 45 bases in frame from base 1. This sample was included in a study of cytomegalovirus exposure and HLA in healthy donors (dated by TCRdb to 2017 to 2019). Notes on the research overall: The roughly 670 repertoires of the first cohort and the 95 to 150 validation repertoires were produced on the same platform, according to a later analysis. The study combined high-throughput TCR immunosequencing, statistical association of individual TCRs with disease status, and machine learning to predict cytomegalovirus infection status. The study was designed to test whether signatures of past pathogen exposure could be identified by cataloging public T cell receptors. A separate validation cohort of 100 to 150 different subjects was used in addition to the approximately 700-subject first cohort.

Separate from the roughly 700-subject first cohort, the validation cohort of about 110 subjects was the group to which the donors belonged. Beyond this particular receptor, the publication reports: The validation cohort had no HLA typing available for a later analysis, so co-occurrence within that cohort was assessed over all 130 or so repertoires. A total of 150 to 200 TCR beta chains were listed by the study as associated with cytomegalovirus. A later analysis found that TCRs clustered in the first cohort also tended to co-occur in the 95 to 150 validation repertoires, with more than 90% of cluster scores above 0. The authors suggested that the approach could potentially be extended to other disease states and immunological phenotypes. The classifier was reported to diagnose cytomegalovirus status with high specificity and sensitivity in both the original and validation cohorts. In vitro tests confirmed that three of the cytomegalovirus-associated TCR beta chains recognize cytomegalovirus antigens. Across donors, most TCR sequences were observed very rarely, whereas some public TCRs were present in many individuals.

Libraries were prepared through the immunoSEQ multiplex PCR assay. Per the original workflow: A statistical classification framework was built to diagnose cytomegalovirus status from the catalog of TCR beta chain sequences. TCRdb limited this immuneACCESS table to in-frame rearrangements with V and J called. A share of clones is missing; checked studies link under half to unresolved V genes, and the rest is unexplained. V, J and clone size derive from that table, while D and trimming were established from the DNA sequence. The sample table records over 110,000 clones; just under 85% of these occur just once. The top ten hold 1.4% of the sample.

The chain is made from TRBV5-4 and TRBJ1-6; possibly the D gene is TRBD1, per 5 matching bases. The sample was PBMCs. The origin of this receptor is a woman aged 25-40 years in good health and CMV-seronegative. Read as DNA, the sequence is TGTGCCAGCAGCCATTACAGGACCAATAATTCACCCCTCCACTTT. Translated, it gives CASSHYRTNNSPLHF.